The T cell receptor beta chain described here comes from a study of blood T cell repertoires in COVID-19. Here immunoSEQ multiplex PCR was the method, and the copy in TCRdb shows in-frame clones only, minus some. The data show under 30,000 clones, 92% seen once. J lost 2 bases, V lost 0 bases, and 5 bases had no gene match. The CDR3 is 18 residues long. Germline CDR1 reads SGHNT; CDR2 reads YENEEA. V usage is TRBV11-3 and J usage is TRBJ2-1, with TRBD2 matching 12 bases. This clonotype was sampled from a man aged 45-65 years with active COVID-19. The sequenced sample was peripheral blood. The CDR3 DNA is TGTGCCAGCAGCTTAGAACTAGCGGGAGGCCCCCCCTACAATGAGCAGTTCTTC. Encoded protein: CASSLELAGGPPYNEQFF.